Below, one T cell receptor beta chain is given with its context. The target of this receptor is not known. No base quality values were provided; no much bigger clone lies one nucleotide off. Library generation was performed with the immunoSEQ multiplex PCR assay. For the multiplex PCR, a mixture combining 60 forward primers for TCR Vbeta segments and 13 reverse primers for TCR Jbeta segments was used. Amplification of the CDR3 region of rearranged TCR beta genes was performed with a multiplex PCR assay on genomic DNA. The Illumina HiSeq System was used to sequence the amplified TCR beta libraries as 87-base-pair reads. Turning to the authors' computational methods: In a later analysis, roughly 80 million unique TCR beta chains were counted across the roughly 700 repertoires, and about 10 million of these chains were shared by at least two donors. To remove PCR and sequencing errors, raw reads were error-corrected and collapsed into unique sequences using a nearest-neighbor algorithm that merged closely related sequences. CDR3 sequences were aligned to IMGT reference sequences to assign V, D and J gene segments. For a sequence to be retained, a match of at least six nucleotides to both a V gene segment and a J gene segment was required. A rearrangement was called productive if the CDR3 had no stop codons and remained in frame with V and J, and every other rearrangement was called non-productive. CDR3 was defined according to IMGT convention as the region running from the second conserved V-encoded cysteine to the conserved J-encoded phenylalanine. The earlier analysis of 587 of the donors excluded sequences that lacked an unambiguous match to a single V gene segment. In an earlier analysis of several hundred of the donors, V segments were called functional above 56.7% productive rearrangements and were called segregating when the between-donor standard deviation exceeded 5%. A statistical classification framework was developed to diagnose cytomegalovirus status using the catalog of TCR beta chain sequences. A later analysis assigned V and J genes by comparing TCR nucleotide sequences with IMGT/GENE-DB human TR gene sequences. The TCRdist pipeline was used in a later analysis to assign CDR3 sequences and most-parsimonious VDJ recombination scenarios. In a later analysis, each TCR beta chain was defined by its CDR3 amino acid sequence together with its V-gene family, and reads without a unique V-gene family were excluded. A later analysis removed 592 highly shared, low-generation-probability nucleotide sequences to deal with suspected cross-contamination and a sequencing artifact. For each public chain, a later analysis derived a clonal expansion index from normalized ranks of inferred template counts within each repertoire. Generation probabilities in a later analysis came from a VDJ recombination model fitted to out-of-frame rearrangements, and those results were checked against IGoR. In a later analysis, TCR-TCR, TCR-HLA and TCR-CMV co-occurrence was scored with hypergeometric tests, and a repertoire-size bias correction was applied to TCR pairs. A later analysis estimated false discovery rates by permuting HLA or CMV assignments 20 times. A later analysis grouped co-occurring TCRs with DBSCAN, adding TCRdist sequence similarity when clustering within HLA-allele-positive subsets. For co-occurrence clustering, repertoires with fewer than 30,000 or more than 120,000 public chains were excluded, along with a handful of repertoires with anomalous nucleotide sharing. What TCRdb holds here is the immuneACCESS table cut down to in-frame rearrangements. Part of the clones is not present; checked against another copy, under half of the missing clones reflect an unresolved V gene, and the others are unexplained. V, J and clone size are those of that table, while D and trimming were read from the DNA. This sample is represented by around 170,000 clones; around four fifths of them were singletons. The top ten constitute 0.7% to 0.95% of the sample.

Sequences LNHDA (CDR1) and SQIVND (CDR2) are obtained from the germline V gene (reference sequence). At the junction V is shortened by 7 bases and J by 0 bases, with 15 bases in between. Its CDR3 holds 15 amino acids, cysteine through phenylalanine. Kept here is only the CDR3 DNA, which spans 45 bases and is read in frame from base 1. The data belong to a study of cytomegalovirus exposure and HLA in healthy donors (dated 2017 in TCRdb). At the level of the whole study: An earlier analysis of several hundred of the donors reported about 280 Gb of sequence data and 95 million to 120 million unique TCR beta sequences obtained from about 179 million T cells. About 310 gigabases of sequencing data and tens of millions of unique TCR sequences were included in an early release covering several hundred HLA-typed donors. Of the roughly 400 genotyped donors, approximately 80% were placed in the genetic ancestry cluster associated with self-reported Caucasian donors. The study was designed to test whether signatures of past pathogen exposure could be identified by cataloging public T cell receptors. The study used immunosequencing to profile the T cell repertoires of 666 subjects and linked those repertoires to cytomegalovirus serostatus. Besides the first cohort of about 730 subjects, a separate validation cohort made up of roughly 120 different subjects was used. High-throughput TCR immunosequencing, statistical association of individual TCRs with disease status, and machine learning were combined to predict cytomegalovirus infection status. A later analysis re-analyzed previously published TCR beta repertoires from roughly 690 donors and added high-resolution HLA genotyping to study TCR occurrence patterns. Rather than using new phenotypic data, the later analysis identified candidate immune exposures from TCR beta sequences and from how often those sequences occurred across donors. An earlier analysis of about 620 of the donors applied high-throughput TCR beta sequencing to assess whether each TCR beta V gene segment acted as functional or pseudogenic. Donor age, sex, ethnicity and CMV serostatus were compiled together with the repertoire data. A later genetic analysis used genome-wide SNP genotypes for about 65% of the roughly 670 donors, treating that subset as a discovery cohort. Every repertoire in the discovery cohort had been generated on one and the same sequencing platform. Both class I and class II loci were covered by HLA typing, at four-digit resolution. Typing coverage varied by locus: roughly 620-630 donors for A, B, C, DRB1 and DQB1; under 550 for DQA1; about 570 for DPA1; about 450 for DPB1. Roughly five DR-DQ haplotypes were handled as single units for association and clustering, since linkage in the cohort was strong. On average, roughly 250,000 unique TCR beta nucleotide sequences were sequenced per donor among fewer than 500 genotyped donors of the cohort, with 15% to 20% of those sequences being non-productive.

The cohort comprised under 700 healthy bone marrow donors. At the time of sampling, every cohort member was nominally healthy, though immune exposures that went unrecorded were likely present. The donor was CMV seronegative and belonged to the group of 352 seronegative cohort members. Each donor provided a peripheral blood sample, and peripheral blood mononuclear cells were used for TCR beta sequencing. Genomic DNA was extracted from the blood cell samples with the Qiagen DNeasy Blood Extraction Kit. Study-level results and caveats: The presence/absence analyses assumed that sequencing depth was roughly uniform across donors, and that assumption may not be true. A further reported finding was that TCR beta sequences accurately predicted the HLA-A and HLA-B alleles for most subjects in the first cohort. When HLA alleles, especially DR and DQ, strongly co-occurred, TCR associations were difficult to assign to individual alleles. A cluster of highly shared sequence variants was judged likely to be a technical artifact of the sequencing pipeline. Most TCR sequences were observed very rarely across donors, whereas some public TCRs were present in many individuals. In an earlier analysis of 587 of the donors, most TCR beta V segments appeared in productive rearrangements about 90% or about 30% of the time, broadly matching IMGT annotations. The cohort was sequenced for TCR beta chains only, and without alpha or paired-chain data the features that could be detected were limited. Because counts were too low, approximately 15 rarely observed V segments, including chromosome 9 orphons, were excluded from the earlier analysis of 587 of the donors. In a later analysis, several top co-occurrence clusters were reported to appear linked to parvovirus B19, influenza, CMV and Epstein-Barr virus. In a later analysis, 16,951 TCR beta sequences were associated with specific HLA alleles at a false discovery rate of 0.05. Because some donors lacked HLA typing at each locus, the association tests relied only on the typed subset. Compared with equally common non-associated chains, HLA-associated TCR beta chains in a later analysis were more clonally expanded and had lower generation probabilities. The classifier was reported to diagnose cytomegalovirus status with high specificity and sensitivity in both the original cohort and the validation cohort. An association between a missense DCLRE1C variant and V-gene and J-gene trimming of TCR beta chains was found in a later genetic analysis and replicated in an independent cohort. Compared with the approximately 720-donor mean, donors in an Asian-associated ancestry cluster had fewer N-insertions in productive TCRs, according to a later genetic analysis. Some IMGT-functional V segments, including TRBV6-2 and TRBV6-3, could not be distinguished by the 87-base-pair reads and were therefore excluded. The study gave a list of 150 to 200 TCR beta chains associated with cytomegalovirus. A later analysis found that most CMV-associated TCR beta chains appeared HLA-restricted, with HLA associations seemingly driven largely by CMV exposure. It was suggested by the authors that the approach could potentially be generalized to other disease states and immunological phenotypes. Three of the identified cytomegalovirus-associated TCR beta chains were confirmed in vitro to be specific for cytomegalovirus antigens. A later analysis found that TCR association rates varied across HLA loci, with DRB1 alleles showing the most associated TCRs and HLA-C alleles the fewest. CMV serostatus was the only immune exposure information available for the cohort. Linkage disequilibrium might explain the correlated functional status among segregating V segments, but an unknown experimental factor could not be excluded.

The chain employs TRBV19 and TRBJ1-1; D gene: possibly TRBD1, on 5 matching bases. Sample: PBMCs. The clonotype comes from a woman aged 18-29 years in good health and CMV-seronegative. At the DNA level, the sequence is TGTGCCAGTATTGAAAATGGGGCCCTGAACACTGAAGCTTTCTTT. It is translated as CASIENGALNTEAFF.